This T cell receptor beta chain was identified in a study of cytomegalovirus exposure and HLA in healthy donors. The PCR employed 60 Vbeta primers together with 13 Jbeta primers. TCRdb keeps only in-frame clones here, not all; method: immunoSEQ multiplex PCR. The table has around 130,000 clones, 74% seen once; the top ten hold 6.6%. V lost 9 bases, J lost 3 bases, and 8 bases lay in between. The CDR3 contains 12 residues. Germline loops: CDR1 SNHLY, CDR2 FYNNEI. The material sequenced was PBMCs. This sequence originates from a man aged 40-49 years in good health and CMV-seropositive. This chain joins TRBV2 and TRBJ2-2, with D possibly being TRBD1 (6 bases). Written as DNA, the CDR3 is TGTGCCAGTCCAGGGGACACCGGGGAGCTGTTTTTT. Translated: CASPGDTGELFF.